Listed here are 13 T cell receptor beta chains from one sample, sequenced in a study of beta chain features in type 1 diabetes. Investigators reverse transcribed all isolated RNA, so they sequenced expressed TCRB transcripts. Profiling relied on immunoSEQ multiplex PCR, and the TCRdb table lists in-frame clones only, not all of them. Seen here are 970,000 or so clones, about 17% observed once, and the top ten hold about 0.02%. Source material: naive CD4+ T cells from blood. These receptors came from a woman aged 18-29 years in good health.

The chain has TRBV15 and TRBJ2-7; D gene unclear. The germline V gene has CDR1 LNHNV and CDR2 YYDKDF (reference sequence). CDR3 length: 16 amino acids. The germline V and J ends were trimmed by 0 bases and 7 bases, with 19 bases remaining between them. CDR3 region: CATSRDVGRHGWEQYF. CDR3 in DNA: TGTGCCACCAGCAGAGATGTTGGACGTCACGGGTGGGAGCAGTACTTC.

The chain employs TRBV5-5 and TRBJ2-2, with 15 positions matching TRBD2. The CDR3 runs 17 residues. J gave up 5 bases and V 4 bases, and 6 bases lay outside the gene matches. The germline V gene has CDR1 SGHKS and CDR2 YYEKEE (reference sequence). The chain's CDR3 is CASSDGTSGRITGELFF. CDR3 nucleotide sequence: TGTGCCAGCAGCGATGGGACTAGCGGGAGGATTACCGGGGAGCTGTTTTTT.

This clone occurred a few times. DNA for the CDR3: TGTGCCAGACCGGGACAGGGTAATGAGCAGTTCTTC. It translates to CARPGQGNEQFF. The V and J genes are TRBV25-1 and TRBJ2-1; 9 bases are shared with TRBD1. The CDR3 runs to 12 residues. From germline, CDR1 is MGHDK and CDR2 SYGVNS. The V segment lost 9 bases and the J segment 7 bases; nucleotides outside the gene matches: 4. The variable domain in full, with the rest retrieved from reference TRBV25-1 and TRBJ2-1, is EADIYQTPRYLVIGTGKKITLECSQTMGHDKMYWYQQDPGMELHLIHYSYGVNSTEKGDLSSESTVSRIRTEHFPLTLESARPSHTSQYLCARPGQGNEQFFGPGTRLTVL.

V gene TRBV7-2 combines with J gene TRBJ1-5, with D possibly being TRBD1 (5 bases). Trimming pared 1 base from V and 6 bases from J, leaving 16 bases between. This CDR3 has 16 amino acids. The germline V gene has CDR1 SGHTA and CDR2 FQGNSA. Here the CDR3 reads CASSLGGGMGTQPQHF. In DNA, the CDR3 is TGTGCCAGCAGCTTAGGCGGGGGAATGGGTACTCAGCCCCAGCATTTT.

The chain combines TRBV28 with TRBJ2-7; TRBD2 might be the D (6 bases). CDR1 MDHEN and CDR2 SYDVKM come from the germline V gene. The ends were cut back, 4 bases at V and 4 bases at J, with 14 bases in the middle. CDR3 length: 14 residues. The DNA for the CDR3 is TGTGCCAGCAGTTCCGGGGGTTCGGGATACGAGCAGTACTTC. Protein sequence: CASSSGGSGYEQYF.

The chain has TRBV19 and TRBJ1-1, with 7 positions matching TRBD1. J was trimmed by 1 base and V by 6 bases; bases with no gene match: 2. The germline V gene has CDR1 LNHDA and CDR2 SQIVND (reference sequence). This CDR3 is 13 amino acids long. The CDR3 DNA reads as TGTGCCAGTAGGGGACAGCAGAACACTGAAGCTTTCTTT. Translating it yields CASRGQQNTEAFF.

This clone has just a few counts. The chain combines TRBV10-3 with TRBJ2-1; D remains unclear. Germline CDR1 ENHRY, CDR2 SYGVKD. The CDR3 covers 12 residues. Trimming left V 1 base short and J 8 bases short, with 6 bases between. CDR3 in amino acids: CAISELADEQFF. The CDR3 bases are TGTGCCATCAGTGAGTTAGCCGATGAGCAGTTCTTC.

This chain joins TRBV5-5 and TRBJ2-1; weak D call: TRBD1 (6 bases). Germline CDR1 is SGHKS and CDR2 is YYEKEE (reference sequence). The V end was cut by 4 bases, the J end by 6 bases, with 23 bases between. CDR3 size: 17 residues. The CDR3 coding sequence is TGTGCCAGCAGCCCCAAACAGGGTGAGGGCATTTTCAATGAGCAGTTCTTC. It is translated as CASSPKQGEGIFNEQFF. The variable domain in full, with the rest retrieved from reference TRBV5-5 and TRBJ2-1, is DAGVTQSPTHLIKTRGQQVTLRCSPISGHKSVSWYQQVLGQGPQFIFQYYEKEERGRGNFPDRFSARQFPNYSSELNVNALLLGDSALYLCASSPKQGEGIFNEQFFGPGTRLTVL.

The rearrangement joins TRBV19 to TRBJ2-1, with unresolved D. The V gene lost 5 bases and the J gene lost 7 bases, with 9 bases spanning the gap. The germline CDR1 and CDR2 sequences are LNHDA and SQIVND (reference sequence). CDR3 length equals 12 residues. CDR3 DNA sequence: TGTGCCAGTAGTGTCGTACAGAATGAGCAGTTCTTC. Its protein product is CASSVVQNEQFF. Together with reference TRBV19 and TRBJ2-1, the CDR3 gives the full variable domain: DGGITQSPKYLFRKEGQNVTLSCEQNLNHDAMYWYRQDPGQGLRLIYYSQIVNDFQKGDIAEGYSVSREKKESFPLTVTSAQKNPTAFYLCASSVVQNEQFFGPGTRLTVL.

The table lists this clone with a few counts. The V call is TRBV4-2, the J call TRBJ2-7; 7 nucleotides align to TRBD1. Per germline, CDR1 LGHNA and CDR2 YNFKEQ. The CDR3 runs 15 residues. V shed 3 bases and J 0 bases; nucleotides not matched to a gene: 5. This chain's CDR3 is CASSHSRDSSYEQYF. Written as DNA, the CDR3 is TGTGCCAGCAGCCATTCTAGGGACAGCTCCTACGAGCAGTACTTC.

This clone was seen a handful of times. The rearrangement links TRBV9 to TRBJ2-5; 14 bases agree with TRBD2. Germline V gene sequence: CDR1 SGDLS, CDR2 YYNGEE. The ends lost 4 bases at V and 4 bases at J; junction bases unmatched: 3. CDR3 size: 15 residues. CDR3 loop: CASSSGTSGRETQYF. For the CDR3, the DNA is TGTGCCAGCAGCTCCGGGACTAGCGGGAGAGAGACCCAGTACTTC.

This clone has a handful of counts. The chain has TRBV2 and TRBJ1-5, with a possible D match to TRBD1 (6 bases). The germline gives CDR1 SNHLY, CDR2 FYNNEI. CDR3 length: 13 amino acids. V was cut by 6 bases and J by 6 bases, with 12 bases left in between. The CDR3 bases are TGTGCCAGCAGGGCGACAGGCCTTCAGCCCCAGCATTTT. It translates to CASRATGLQPQHF. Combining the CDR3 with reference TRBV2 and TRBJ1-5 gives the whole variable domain EPEVTQTPSHQVTQMGQEVILRCVPISNHLYFYWYRQILGQKVEFLVSFYNNEISEKSEIFDDQFSVERPDGSNFTLKIRSTKLEDSAMYFCASRATGLQPQHFGDGTRLSIL.

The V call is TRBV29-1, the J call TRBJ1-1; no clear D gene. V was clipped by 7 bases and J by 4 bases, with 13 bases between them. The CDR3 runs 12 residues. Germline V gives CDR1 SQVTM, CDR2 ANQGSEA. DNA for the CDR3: TGCAGCGCCGCCCGGCGACGCACTGAAGCTTTCTTT. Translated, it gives CSAARRRTEAFF.